This TCR beta chain was identified during a study of T-cell reconstitution after alpha-beta-depleted transplantation in children (dated by TCRdb to the mid-2010s). Regarding the study in general: The study quantitatively tracked T-cell immune reconstitution after TCRalphabeta/CD19-depleted allogeneic hematopoietic cell transplantation in children using TCR repertoire profiling. The paper as a whole reports these results and caveats: Apparently early alphabetaT-cell count recovery about two months after transplant reportedly relied on only several hundred rapidly expanded clones derived from non-depleted graft cells. Over the following months the frequencies of hyperexpanded clones went down, and after one year T-cell counts and TCRbeta diversity were mostly credited to newly produced T cells. In some patients, the high TCRbeta diversity seen at day 60 was put down to recipient T cells and intrathymic progenitors that had survived conditioning.

Library construction relied on PCR. The sequencer was an Illumina HiSeq 2500. TCR library preparation used molecular barcoding, with unique molecular identifiers applied to normalize quantification of the TCRbeta repertoire. TCRdb redid the processing of the public reads, applying fastp at Q25 and MiXCR, and retained in-frame beta chains. Duplicate CDR3 protein sequences are folded into a single record with the most common DNA and genes. This sample has about 590,000 distinct CDR3 sequences in its table, and roughly 13% of those were observed once. The top ten constitute 2.2% of the sample. The CDR3 measures 18 amino acids from cysteine to phenylalanine. The DNA shown is the 54-base CDR3, in frame from base 1. V trim: 4 bases; J trim: 3 bases; unmatched bases: 18. The germline V gene provides CDR1 SQVTM and CDR2 ANQGSEA. This clonotype was recorded at least ten times. Its antigen is currently not known. No much larger clonotype is one base removed from it; base qualities were not supplied.

The sample's treatment or condition label is to be understood as: allogeneic hematopoietic cell transplantation with graft depleted of TCRalphabeta T cells and CD19 B cells. TCRalphabeta/CD19-depleted allogeneic hematopoietic cell grafts were given to the transplant recipients, all of whom were children. This chain is built from TRBV29-1 and TRBJ2-1, with 7 bases in between that match TRBD2. The sample in question was PBMCs, mostly from graft donor cells, obtained 360 days after TCRalphabeta/CD19-depleted stem cell transplant. The receptor's source is a male patient under 18 who had a stem cell transplant for acute myeloid leukemia, so the T cells may come from the graft donor. The CDR3 protein sequence reads: CSVVTVAGALMLYNEQFF. The nucleotides are TGCAGCGTTGTAACGGTTGCGGGAGCCCTTATGCTCTACAATGAGCAGTTCTTC.